The TCR beta chain described here comes from a study of cytomegalovirus exposure and HLA in healthy donors. Study background: Caucasian-associated ancestry cluster membership applied to approximately 81% of several hundred genotyped donors.

Both 60 Vbeta primers and 13 Jbeta primers went into the PCR. The table came from immunoSEQ multiplex PCR; TCRdb's copy has only in-frame clones and leaves some out. The sample holds under 100,000 clones; around 76% are singletons and the top ten take 5.5% to 7.5%. Study-wide results and limits: A few CMV-associated chains were confirmed in vitro to be specific for CMV antigens. A later analysis showed TCR association rates differing by HLA locus, peaking at DRB1 and lowest at HLA-C.

This clone was recorded a few times. Its target is unknown. This receptor was identified in a man in his late teens or twenties in good health and CMV-seropositive. The specimen sequenced was PBMCs.

As DNA, the CDR3 is TGTGCCAGCTCTCAGTCGAACACTGAAGCTTTCTTT. Translating it yields CASSQSNTEAFF. V and J are TRBV4-2 and TRBJ1-1; D ambiguous. Germline V CDR1 and CDR2: LGHNA, YNFKEQ. CDR3 length: 12 amino acids. Trimming took 8 bases from V and 1 from J, leaving 8 bases between them.